The rows below give T cell receptor beta chains drawn from one sample of a study of T-cell memory formation after mild COVID-19. TCRdb used MiXCR to reprocess the 5' RACE reads, holding one entry per CDR3 protein. The data hold around 90,000 distinct CDR3 sequences, with about 13% observed a single time. Sequenced sample: PBMCs or a T cell subset sorted from them (not recorded which). These receptors all stem from an adult woman who had mild COVID-19 (a few samples of this study predate the infection). Cell type and time point are not known. CDR3s include the opening cysteine and the closing phenylalanine or tryptophan. A D gene is named only where the DNA matches it firmly. Clone size is not always given. Where it is, it says once, few, many or a class for expanded clones.

>.|TRBJ2-5|TRBV7-2|few
TGTGCCAGCAGCTTAGTAACCGGGACCCAGTACTTC
CASSLVTGTQYF
>.|TRBJ2-7|TRBV6-1|many
TGTGCCAGCAGTGAACCCGAGGACGAGCAGTACTTC
CASSEPEDEQYF
>TRBD2|TRBJ2-1|TRBV12-3/TRBV12-4|few
TGTGCCAGCAGTTTAGGGACTAGCTACTACCACAATGAGCAGTTCTTC
CASSLGTSYYHNEQFF
>TRBD2|TRBJ2-7|TRBV4-3|.
TGCGCCAGCAGCCAAGTTGCAGCGGGATTTACCTCCTACGAGCAGTACTTC
CASSQVAAGFTSYEQYF
>TRBD2|TRBJ2-3|TRBV6-6|.
TGTGCCAGTTCCGCGGGGGGGTGGACGCCAGATACGCAGTATTTT
CASSAGGWTPDTQYF
>.|TRBJ1-3|TRBV7-2|few
TGTGCCAGCAGCCCCTTGGGGGGGGCAAATGGAAACACCATATATTTT
CASSPLGGANGNTIYF
>.|TRBJ2-7|TRBV4-1|few
TGCGCCAGCAGCCAGTCGGTTCAGGGGGGGTACGAGCAGTACTTC
CASSQSVQGGYEQYF
>.|TRBJ1-1|TRBV14|few
TGTGCCAGCAGCCATGATCCAGACTACAGGGTAGGGAACACTGAAGCTTTCTTT
CASSHDPDYRVGNTEAFF
>TRBD2|TRBJ2-7|TRBV6-6|.
TGTGCCAGCAGTCAATCGGGACTAGCGGGGGATTACGAGCAGTACTTC
CASSQSGLAGDYEQYF
>.|TRBJ2-7|TRBV7-9|.
TGTGCCAGCAGCGCCACTTCTGCAGGGGACTCCTACGAGCAGTACTTC
CASSATSAGDSYEQYF
>.|TRBJ2-4|TRBV28|.
TGTGCCAGCAGTTTAACACCCAAAAACATTCAGTACTTC
CASSLTPKNIQYF
>TRBD1|TRBJ2-7|TRBV7-9|few
TGTGCCAGCAGCTTAGTTCCGGGACAGGGGGTCTCCTACGAGCAGTACTTC
CASSLVPGQGVSYEQYF
>TRBD2|TRBJ2-7|TRBV6-5|many
TGTGCCAGCAGTTACAAGCGGGAGAGAGAGCAGTACTTC
CASSYKREREQYF
>TRBD1|TRBJ2-3|TRBV4-1|.
TGCGCCAGCAGCCCAGCTGGACAGGGCACAGATACGCAGTATTTT
CASSPAGQGTDTQYF
>TRBD1|TRBJ2-2|TRBV12-3/TRBV12-4|.
TGTGCCAGCAGTTTGGGGACGGGACAGGGGTTATCCGGGGAGCTGTTTTTT
CASSLGTGQGLSGELFF
>.|TRBJ2-1|TRBV20-1|few
TGCAGTGCTAGGTGGCTTATATACAATGAGCAGTTCTTC
CSARWLIYNEQFF
>TRBD1|TRBJ1-5|TRBV24-1|few
TGTGCCACCAGTGACTCTACAGGGGTCAATCAGCCCCAGCATTTT
CATSDSTGVNQPQHF
>.|TRBJ2-1|TRBV6-5|.
TGTGCCAGCAGTTACGGGCGGGAAAGCTCCTACAATGAGCAGTTCTTC
CASSYGRESSYNEQFF
>TRBD2|TRBJ2-5|TRBV7-9|few
TGTGCCAGCAGCTTTCCGACTAGCGGGAAAGAGACCCAGTACTTC
CASSFPTSGKETQYF
>TRBD2|TRBJ2-1|TRBV19|.
TGTGCCAGTAGTATAGAGGGGAGCGGGGGTAATGAGCAGTTCTTC
CASSIEGSGGNEQFF
>TRBD2|TRBJ2-1|TRBV5-1|many
TGCGCCAGCAGCTTGGATTTGGGACTAGCGAGCAATGAGCAGTTCTTC
CASSLDLGLASNEQFF
>.|TRBJ1-1|TRBV4-1|.
TGCGCCAGCAGCCAAGGACAGGCCGTTGAAGCTTTCTTT
CASSQGQAVEAFF
>.|TRBJ1-4|TRBV6-5|few
TGTGCCAGCAGTTACTCATGGGTGCCTAATGAAAAACTGTTTTTT
CASSYSWVPNEKLFF